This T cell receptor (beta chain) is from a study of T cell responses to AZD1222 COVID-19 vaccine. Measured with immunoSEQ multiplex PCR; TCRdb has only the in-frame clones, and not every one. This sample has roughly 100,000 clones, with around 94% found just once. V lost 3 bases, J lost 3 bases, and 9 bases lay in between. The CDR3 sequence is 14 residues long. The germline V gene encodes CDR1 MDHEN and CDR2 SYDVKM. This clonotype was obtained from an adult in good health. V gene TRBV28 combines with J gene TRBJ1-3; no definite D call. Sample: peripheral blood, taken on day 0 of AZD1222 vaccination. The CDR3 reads CASSFEGNGNTIYF. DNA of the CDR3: TGTGCCAGCAGTTTTGAGGGTAATGGAAACACCATATATTTT.